The entry that follows covers one T cell receptor beta chain sequence. The antigen is undetermined. Data came from immunoSEQ multiplex PCR; TCRdb stores just in-frame clones and leaves some out. The table has about 120,000 clones, about nine tenths seen once. The sample belongs to a study of T cell responses to AZD1222 COVID-19 vaccine. Study information: Second-dose intervals of approximately 4 or approximately 12 weeks were pooled.

General observations from the study: Repertoire collection took place solely once the T cell response had peaked. Unmutated variant regions reportedly attract nearly half of all spike-specific TCRs. Following two doses of AZD1222, Spike-specific TCR breadth and depth rose.

Germline CDR1 SGHTS, CDR2 YDEGEE. The CDR3 has 14 amino acids. V was pared by 0 bases and J by 4 bases, with 10 bases between. The source was peripheral blood, collected on day 0 of AZD1222 vaccination. This receptor was identified in an adult in good health. The chain carries TRBV5-8 and TRBJ1-2, with D maybe TRBD1 (5 bases). The CDR3 loop is CASSLVGGGYGYTF. CDR3 sequence (DNA): TGTGCCAGCAGCTTGGTCGGCGGGGGCTATGGCTACACCTTC. Combining the CDR3 with reference TRBV5-8 and TRBJ1-2 gives the whole variable domain EAGVTQSPTHLIKTRGQQATLRCSPISGHTSVYWYQQALGLGLQFLLWYDEGEERNRGNFPPRFSGRQFPNYSSELNVNALELEDSALYLCASSLVGGGYGYTFGSGTRLTVV.